This TCR beta chain was found in a study of sequential checkpoint blockade in melanoma. Whole-study context: TCRbeta immunosequencing was performed on DNA from 75 to 95 pretreatment melanoma tumor samples.

By sample fraction, this clone is medium-sized. TCRdb's table, derived via immunoSEQ multiplex PCR, lists solely in-frame clones and lacks some. This sample has hundreds of clones; approximately 20% occur once, and the top ten carry roughly 15%. The length of the CDR3 is 18 residues. Germline-derived CDR1 and CDR2 are MGHRA and YSYEKL. V was pared by 2 bases and J by 0 bases, with 7 bases of the junction left unmatched. Stated treatment: randomized to nivolumab then ipilimumab (arm A) or the reverse (arm B). Sequenced here: tumor tissue (inferred from file names), sampled from a patient given nivolumab and ipilimumab in sequence. The chain has TRBV4-1 and TRBJ2-1; 10 bases fit TRBD1. The TCR was taken from a human donor with melanoma. The chain's CDR3 is CASSQQGQGLSSYNEQFF. CDR3 nucleotide sequence: TGCGCCAGCAGCCAACAGGGACAGGGGCTGAGCTCCTACAATGAGCAGTTCTTC.